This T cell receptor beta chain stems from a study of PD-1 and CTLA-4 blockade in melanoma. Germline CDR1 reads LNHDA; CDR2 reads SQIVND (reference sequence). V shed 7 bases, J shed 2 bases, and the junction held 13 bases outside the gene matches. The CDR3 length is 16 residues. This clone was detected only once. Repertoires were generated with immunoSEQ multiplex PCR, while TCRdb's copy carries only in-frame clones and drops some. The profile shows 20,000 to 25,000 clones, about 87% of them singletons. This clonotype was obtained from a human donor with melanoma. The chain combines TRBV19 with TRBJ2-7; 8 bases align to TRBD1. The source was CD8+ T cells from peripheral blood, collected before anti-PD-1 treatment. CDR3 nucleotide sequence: TGTGCCAGTACCGCCGGGACAGGAGAAATCCCCTACGAGCAGTACTTC. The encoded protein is CASTAGTGEIPYEQYF.